Each of the 29 T cell receptor beta chains below was sequenced from the same sample in a study of T-cell reconstitution after alpha-beta-depleted transplantation in children. During its preparation, the TCRbeta library received unique molecular identifiers. TCRdb reprocessed the PCR reads with MiXCR, giving one entry per CDR3 protein. The sample contains some 490,000 distinct CDR3 sequences, approximately 12% of which appear only once. The material was PBMCs from the stem cell graft donor, obtained from the stem cell graft. The receptor source for this set is a human donor who donated a stem cell graft to a child with combined immunodeficiency.

The V gene is TRBV6-2 or TRBV6-3, the J gene TRBJ2-7; D unresolved. The germline V gene encodes CDR1 MNHEY and CDR2 SVGEGT. Trimming shortened V by 2 bases and J by 0 bases, and 8 bases separated the two germline ends. This CDR3 has 14 residues. The CDR3 loop reads CASSYGLNSYEQYF. CDR3 coding DNA: TGTGCCAGCAGTTACGGCTTGAACTCCTACGAGCAGTACTTC.

The gene calls are TRBV19 and TRBJ2-7, with 7 bases fitting TRBD1. Per germline, CDR1 LNHDA and CDR2 SQIVND (reference sequence). The CDR3 totals 15 residues. Losses at the gene ends were 4 bases for V and 2 bases for J; bases not matched to a gene: 8. CDR3: CASSTPRTGTYEQYF. CDR3 DNA sequence: TGTGCCAGTAGTACTCCACGGACAGGTACCTACGAGCAGTACTTC.

The sample holds many counts of this clonotype. The V call is TRBV20-1, the J call TRBJ1-6; D not certain. V lost 1 base to trimming and J lost 5 bases, with 12 bases between them. In germline, CDR1 is DFQATT, CDR2 SNEGSKA (reference sequence). CDR3 length: 15 amino acids. In nucleotides, the CDR3 is TGCAGTGCTAGAGTATCTGGTTTTGATAATTCACCCCTCCACTTT. Protein product: CSARVSGFDNSPLHF.

V usage is TRBV7-2 and J usage is TRBJ1-4; D unresolved. From germline, CDR1 is SGHTA and CDR2 FQGNSA. The CDR3 consists of 17 residues. V was cut by 5 bases and J by 0 bases, with 16 bases left in between. CDR3: CASSASGRLATNEKLFF. CDR3 DNA sequence: TGTGCCAGCAGCGCCTCCGGACGGCTTGCAACTAATGAAAAACTGTTTTTT.

This clonotype was observed at least ten times. The chain links TRBV12-3 or TRBV12-4 to TRBJ2-1; no clear D. Trimming took 8 bases from V and 5 from J, leaving 10 bases between them. The CDR3 is made up of 12 amino acids. CDR3: CASSSVDNEQFF. The CDR3 bases are TGTGCCAGCTCTTCGGTGGACAATGAGCAGTTCTTC.

This clonotype was detected only a few times. The chain recombines TRBV6-2 or TRBV6-3 with TRBJ2-3; the D gene is possibly TRBD2 (5 bases). The CDR3 spans 14 residues. Between the trimmed V and J ends, which lost 6 bases and 5 bases, there was a span of 15 bases. Germline CDR1 is MNHEY and CDR2 is SVGEGT. The chain's CDR3 is CASSPRIGGDTQYF. In DNA form, the CDR3 reads TGTGCCAGCAGCCCCCGAATCGGAGGAGATACGCAGTATTTT.

This clonotype has a count of ten or more. The chain joins TRBV5-1 to TRBJ2-3, with TRBD1 matching over 10 bases. Germline assignment: CDR1 SGHRS and CDR2 YFSETQ. J was trimmed by 2 bases and V by 2 bases; bases with no gene match: 5. The CDR3 runs 16 residues. CDR3 sequence reads: CASSFGTGALTDTQYF. CDR3 bases: TGCGCCAGCAGCTTCGGGACAGGGGCTCTCACAGATACGCAGTATTTT.

This clonotype was observed a few times. This chain uses TRBV24-1 with TRBJ2-6, with 9 nucleotides matching TRBD1. The junction had 8 bases not matched to a gene; V was cut back by 4 bases and J by 2 bases. CDR3 length: 18 residues. Per germline, CDR1 KGHDR and CDR2 SFDVKD. Here the CDR3 reads CATSEDRDRVPGANVLTF. CDR3 in DNA: TGTGCCACCAGTGAGGACCGGGACAGGGTACCTGGGGCCAACGTCCTGACTTTC.

This clonotype has a handful of counts. The CDR3 nucleotides are TGTGCCAGCAGTTTCTTGACAGGAGTCTATGGCTACACCTTC. It specifies CASSFLTGVYGYTF. The gene calls are TRBV28 and TRBJ1-2; possible D gene TRBD1, 6 bases. The V gene's germline CDR1 is MDHEN and CDR2 SYDVKM. The CDR3 totals 14 residues. Trimming stripped 3 bases from V and 4 bases from J, with 12 bases between.

This clonotype has only a few counts. This chain connects TRBV10-3 to TRBJ2-1; weak D call: TRBD2 (6 bases). Trimming pared 3 bases from V and 0 bases from J, leaving 21 bases between. Per germline, CDR1 ENHRY and CDR2 SYGVKD. CDR3 size: 19 residues. CDR3 sequence: CAISDFQVKAGSSYNEQFF. CDR3 DNA sequence: TGTGCCATCAGTGATTTTCAGGTGAAGGCGGGGAGCTCCTACAATGAGCAGTTCTTC.

This clonotype has at least ten counts. V is TRBV12-3 or TRBV12-4 and J is TRBJ2-2; D remains unclear. The CDR3 consists of 16 residues. Trimming cost V 6 bases and J 2 bases, with 16 bases left between them. The CDR3: CASSPRAVGNTGELFF. The CDR3 DNA reads TGTGCCAGCAGCCCCCGGGCGGTAGGAAACACCGGGGAGCTGTTTTTT.

CDR3 amino acids: CASSYSSGGGNEKLFF. The CDR3 DNA is TGTGCCAGCAGTTACTCGTCCGGAGGGGGTAATGAAAAACTGTTTTTT. This chain joins TRBV6-5 and TRBJ1-4, with D perhaps TRBD1 (6 bases). The CDR3 has 16 residues. Trimming shortened V by 0 bases and J by 4 bases, and 12 bases separated the two germline ends. Germline V gene lookup returns CDR1 MNHEY and CDR2 SVGAGI.

This clonotype occurred many times. The CDR3 sequence is CSVEATIGDRGGYSTDTQYF. As DNA, the CDR3 is TGCAGCGTTGAAGCTACCATCGGGGACAGGGGTGGATATAGCACAGATACGCAGTATTTT. The chain links TRBV29-1 to TRBJ2-3; 10 nucleotides agree with TRBD1. Trimming at V came to 1 base and at J to 0 bases, leaving 16 bases not matched to a gene. The CDR3 is made up of 20 amino acids. CDR1 and CDR2 (germline): SQVTM, ANQGSEA.

In this sample, this clonotype turned up many times. One end of the junction is discordant with germline, which a read error may explain. The chain is built from TRBV5-1 and TRBJ2-1, with 8 positions matching TRBD1. CDR3 length: 14 residues. CDR1 and CDR2 (germline): SGHRS, YFSETQ. CDR3 amino acids: CASSLGQANNEQFF. The CDR3 nucleotides are TGTGCCAGCAGCTTGGGACAGGCGAACAATGAGCAGTTCTTC.

V is TRBV5-1 and J is TRBJ2-3; 10 bases fit TRBD1. The V and J ends lost 7 bases and 3 bases, in that order; junction bases with no gene match: 5. This CDR3 has 14 amino acids. Looked up from germline, CDR1 is SGHRS and CDR2 is YFSETQ. CDR3 residues: CASFRDRGTDTQYF. Here the CDR3 DNA reads TGCGCCAGCTTCCGGGACAGGGGAACAGATACGCAGTATTTT.

This clonotype was detected only a few times. J is TRBJ2-3 and V is TRBV14, with unresolved D. Germline CDR1 and CDR2: SGHDN and FVKESK. CDR3 length: 15 residues. V shed 0 bases and J shed 3 bases, with 10 bases lying between them. CDR3 sequence: CASSQDGLGTDTQYF. CDR3 nucleotide sequence: TGTGCCAGCAGCCAAGATGGCCTAGGGACAGATACGCAGTATTTT.

This rearrangement joins TRBV5-6 to TRBJ2-1, with D perhaps matching TRBD2 (6 bases). The germline CDR1 and CDR2 sequences are SGHDT and YYEEEE. This CDR3 region has 15 residues. V was pared by 1 base and J by 5 bases, with 13 bases between. CDR3 nucleotides: TGTGCCAGCAGCTTGCCGGGGACTGTTCACAATGAGCAGTTCTTC. This translates into CASSLPGTVHNEQFF.

The chain joins TRBV10-3 to TRBJ2-3, with a possible D match to TRBD2 (6 bases). Germline assignment: CDR1 ENHRY and CDR2 SYGVKD. V dropped 3 bases and J dropped 4 bases, with 17 bases sitting between them. The CDR3 covers 16 residues. CDR3 in DNA: TGTGCCATCAGTGATACTCTAGCGACGGTCCCAGATACGCAGTATTTT. It yields the protein CAISDTLATVPDTQYF.

The CDR3 is CAISESGDNTGELFF. The CDR3 nucleotides are TGTGCCATCAGTGAGTCGGGGGACAACACCGGGGAGCTGTTTTTT. The chain couples TRBV10-3 to TRBJ2-2; D may be TRBD1 or TRBD2 (5 bases each). Trimming removed 0 bases from V and 2 bases from J, with 7 bases in between. Germline V lookup: CDR1 ENHRY, CDR2 SYGVKD. CDR3 size: 15 residues.

The chain is built from TRBV9 and TRBJ1-1; 7 bases are shared with TRBD1. Trimming removed 5 bases from V and 8 bases from J; junction bases left unmatched: 9. This CDR3 has 13 residues. Germline V gene lookup returns CDR1 SGDLS and CDR2 YYNGEE. Here the CDR3 reads CASSSATGAEAFF. CDR3 in DNA: TGTGCCAGCAGTTCAGCCACAGGGGCGGAAGCTTTCTTT.

CDR3: CASNDRGLGNEQFF. As DNA, the CDR3 is TGTGCCAGCAACGATCGGGGGCTTGGGAATGAGCAGTTCTTC. This chain links TRBV6-2 or TRBV6-3 with TRBJ2-1; TRBD1 or TRBD2 may be the D gene (6 bases each). CDR1 is MNHEY, CDR2 SVGEGT, per germline. The CDR3 extends over 14 amino acids. V lost 7 bases, J lost 7 bases, and 17 bases lay in between.

The chain recombines TRBV11-1 with TRBJ2-7, with D perhaps TRBD1 (5 bases). This CDR3 comprises 15 residues. Germline values: CDR1 SGHAT, CDR2 FQDESV (reference sequence). Trimming removed 3 bases from V and 7 bases from J, with 19 bases in between. Here the CDR3 reads CASSFAGQGFGEQYF. Here the CDR3 DNA reads TGTGCCAGCAGCTTCGCCGGTCAGGGATTTGGGGAGCAGTACTTC. Looking up the rest from reference TRBV11-1 and TRBJ2-7 gives the full variable domain: EAEVAQSPRYKITEKSQAVAFWCDPISGHATLYWYRQILGQGPELLVQFQDESVVDDSQLPKDRFSAERLKGVDSTLKIQPAELGDSAMYLCASSFAGQGFGEQYFGPGTRLTVT.

This clonotype has only a few counts. The rearrangement links TRBV6-5 to TRBJ2-3; D is unclear. Germline CDR1 is MNHEY and CDR2 is SVGAGI. CDR3 size: 13 residues. Trimming cost V 4 bases and J 1 base, with 6 bases left between them. The CDR3 region is CASSFVRTDTQYF. The CDR3 DNA reads TGTGCCAGCAGTTTCGTCCGCACAGATACGCAGTATTTT.

Turning to this clonotype: A much bigger clone sits one base away, suggesting this may be a read error. The V gene is TRBV28, the J gene TRBJ1-5, with D unclear. The ends were cut back, 9 bases at V and 7 bases at J, with 16 bases in the middle. CDR3 size: 13 residues. CDR1 MDHEN and CDR2 SYDVKM come from the germline V gene. The CDR3 spells CARSPSFGQPQHF. CDR3 coding DNA: TGTGCCAGAAGCCCCTCTTTTGGCCAGCCCCAGCATTTT. Supplemented by reference TRBV28 and TRBJ1-5, the full variable domain reads DVKVTQSSRYLVKRTGEKVFLECVQDMDHENMFWYRQDPGLGLRLIYFSYDVKMKEKGDIPEGYSVSREKKERFSLILESASTNQTSMYLCARSPSFGQPQHFGDGTRLSIL.

This clonotype was picked up a small number of times. CDR3 bases: TGCAGCCTCACAGGGGGCGAGGCGCCTAGCTCCTACAATGAGCAGTTCTTC. Encoded protein: CSLTGGEAPSSYNEQFF. The V call is TRBV29-1, the J call TRBJ2-1, with 9 positions matching TRBD1. V dropped 8 bases and J dropped 0; count of bases not matched to a gene: 14. The CDR3 contains 17 residues. CDR1 and CDR2 (germline): SQVTM, ANQGSEA.

The chain is built from TRBV4-2 and TRBJ2-7; D is undetermined. Germline assignment: CDR1 LGHNA and CDR2 YNFKEQ. V shed 10 bases and J shed 11 bases, with 24 bases lying between them. CDR3 length: 13 residues. CDR3 in DNA: TGTGCCATGGGCCCCGGGCTGGGCACCTTAAAGTACTTC. It yields the protein CAMGPGLGTLKYF.

As for this clonotype: Since no conserved phenylalanine or tryptophan closes the CDR3, a read error is the likely cause. Because the CDR3's place on the DNA is in doubt, the DNA is left out and the CDR3 is given as listed by TCRdb. V is TRBV7-2 and J is TRBJ2-3; the table's D call TRBD2 went unverified against the DNA. Both ends counted, the CDR3 spans 17 residues. The germline V gene has CDR1 SGHTA and CDR2 FQGNSA. This CDR3 is CASSLANLGERSTDTQY.

This clonotype was detected ten times or more. The chain has TRBV10-3 and TRBJ2-3, with 9 positions matching TRBD2. There are 16 residues in the CDR3. Germline V gene data show CDR1 as ENHRY and CDR2 as SYGVKD. V lost 2 bases and J lost 3; bases outside the gene matches: 6. CDR3 sequence reads: CAISENSGSETDTQYF. CDR3 DNA sequence: TGTGCCATCAGTGAGAATAGCGGGAGTGAGACAGATACGCAGTATTTT.

This clonotype was picked up a small number of times. The rearrangement links TRBV7-6 to TRBJ2-5; weak D call: TRBD2 (6 bases). Germline CDR1 reads SGHVS; CDR2 reads FNYEAQ. The CDR3 spans 17 residues. Trimming took 1 base from V and 9 from J, leaving 24 bases between them. The CDR3 is CASSLDLGVSGPGAQYF. CDR3 DNA sequence: TGTGCCAGCAGCTTAGATTTGGGGGTCAGCGGACCGGGGGCCCAGTACTTC.